The entry that follows covers one TCR beta chain sequence. Its antigen is currently unknown. The data were obtained in a study of cytomegalovirus exposure and HLA in healthy donors. General study findings and limits: One later analysis reportedly identified an Asian-associated ancestry cluster that showed fewer N-insertions than the roughly 600-donor mean.

13 Jbeta primers and 60 Vbeta primers were used for the PCR. Assay used: immunoSEQ multiplex PCR; TCRdb lists only in-frame clones, some missing. The top ten hold 2.2% of the sample, which has some 140,000 clones, nearly 80% seen once. The CDR3 loop spans 12 amino acids. Trimming pared 5 bases from V and 8 bases from J, leaving 10 bases between. The germline gives CDR1 SGHTA, CDR2 FQGNSA. The chain employs TRBV7-2 and TRBJ2-1; D remains ambiguous. The clonotype originates from a man between 25 and 39 years old in good health and CMV-seronegative. Material: PBMCs. The CDR3 region has the DNA TGTGCCAGCAGCCCCTTAGAATATGAGCAGTTCTTC. Its protein product is CASSPLEYEQFF.